The 3 T cell receptor beta chains listed next were all sequenced from one sample in a study of T-cell reconstitution after alpha-beta-depleted transplantation in children. Researchers prepared the TCRbeta library using unique molecular identifiers, the study reports. TCRdb ran MiXCR on the PCR reads and lists one entry per CDR3 protein. The data contain approximately 83,000 distinct CDR3 sequences, roughly 8.8% of them seen just once; the ten biggest clones take up 6.9%. The sample consisted of PBMCs from the stem cell graft donor, taken from the stem cell graft. The receptor source for this set is a human donor who donated a stem cell graft to a child with congenital amegakaryocytic thrombocytopenia.

Ten or more counts support this clonotype. This chain uses TRBV20-1 with TRBJ1-6, with D unclear. Trimming removed 0 bases at V and 7 bases at J, with 10 bases between. Germline assignment: CDR1 DFQATT and CDR2 SNEGSKA (reference sequence). The CDR3 totals 14 residues. The CDR3 region is CSARDLSDNSPLHF. The DNA of the CDR3 is TGCAGTGCTAGAGATCTGTCCGACAATTCACCCCTCCACTTT.

As regards this clonotype: A read error is possible here, since a much larger clone lies one base away. Lacking the conserved final phenylalanine or tryptophan, this CDR3 likely reflects a read error. The chain uses TRBV10-3 and TRBJ2-7, with D tentatively TRBD1 or TRBD2 (5 bases each). The ends were cut back, 2 bases at V and 2 bases at J, with 13 bases in the middle. CDR1 and CDR2 (germline): ENHRY, SYGVKD. CDR3 length equals 15 residues. Here the CDR3 reads CAISEVGVKAYEQYI. CDR3 coding DNA: TGTGCCATCAGTGAGGTGGGGGTAAAGGCCTACGAGCAGTACATC.

The chain has TRBV30 and TRBJ2-5, with 11 bases that match TRBD2. CDR1 is GTSNPN and CDR2 is SVGIG in the germline V gene (reference sequence). V lost 0 bases, J lost 4 bases, and 4 bases stayed unmatched. CDR3 size: 15 residues. The CDR3 DNA is TGTGCCTGGAGTGTAGAGCTAGCGGGAGGAGAGACCCAGTACTTC. Amino acid sequence: CAWSVELAGGETQYF.